This T cell receptor beta chain was recorded in a study of CD8+CD57+ T cells in acquired aplastic anemia. About the study: Roughly 3 ug was the average amount of DNA from sorted CD4+ and CD8+ cells.

V shed 0 bases and J shed 2 bases, with 10 bases lying between them. The CDR3 contains 15 residues. Germline V gene data show CDR1 as SGDLS and CDR2 as YYNGEE. Genomic DNA was employed as the template in profiling TCR beta VDJ and CDR3. Using its own MiXCR run on the reads, TCRdb lists one record per CDR3 protein. The data hold a few hundred thousand distinct CDR3 sequences, with approximately 56% observed a single time. Specimen: sorted CD4+, CD8+, or CD8+CD57+ T cells (not recorded which) from PBMCs. The sequence derives from a human donor with severe aplastic anemia or a healthy control (not recorded which). This chain links TRBV9 with TRBJ2-3; weak D call: TRBD2 (5 bases). The CDR3 region is CASSVVGLATDTQYF. The CDR3 DNA reads as TGTGCCAGCAGCGTAGTTGGTCTAGCCACAGATACGCAGTATTTT.